The 30 T cell receptor beta chains below were found in one sample sequenced in a study of cytomegalovirus exposure and HLA in healthy donors. The PCR employed 60 Vbeta primers together with 13 Jbeta primers. Sequencing used immunoSEQ multiplex PCR; TCRdb keeps in-frame clones, though not all of them. The sample yields about 130,000 clones, about 80% seen once. Sequenced material: PBMCs. These receptors were collected from a human donor in good health.

The chain combines TRBV7-2 with TRBJ1-1, with TRBD1 as a possible D gene (5 bases). Germline CDR1 SGHTA, CDR2 FQGNSA. This CDR3 has 15 residues. Trimming removed 1 base at V and 6 bases at J, with 15 bases between. CDR3 region: CASSLGPLDIAEAFF. As DNA, the CDR3 is TGTGCCAGCAGCTTAGGCCCCCTGGACATCGCTGAAGCTTTCTTT.

J is TRBJ2-3 and V is TRBV9; D remains unclear. V was trimmed by 0 bases and J by 4 bases, leaving 9 bases between them. CDR1 and CDR2 from the germline V gene are SGDLS and YYNGEE. There are 14 residues in the CDR3. DNA of the CDR3: TGTGCCAGCAGCGTAGCGCGAAATCCAGATACGCAGTATTTT. It is translated as CASSVARNPDTQYF.

The chain links TRBV5-6 to TRBJ2-7; TRBD2 matches 15 bases. Germline CDR1 and CDR2: SGHDT and YYEEEE. The CDR3 sequence is 19 residues long. The junction had 12 bases not matched to a gene; V was cut back by 4 bases and J by 1 base. CDR3 sequence (DNA): TGTGCCAGCAGCCGGACTAGCGGGGGGGCCAATAGTAGGTCCTACGAGCAGTACTTC. It encodes CASSRTSGGANSRSYEQYF.

The chain recombines TRBV10-1 with TRBJ1-5; TRBD1 aligns across 7 bases. This CDR3 spans 18 amino acids. Looked up from germline, CDR1 is WNHNN and CDR2 is SYGVQD (reference sequence). V shed 3 bases, J shed 4 bases, and the junction held 15 bases outside the gene matches. The CDR3 region has the DNA TGCGCCAGCAGTGATTTGGGCCCGAGGGGGCAGTTTAATCAGCCCCAGCATTTT. Translation: CASSDLGPRGQFNQPQHF.

This chain connects TRBV6-5 to TRBJ1-2, with D tentatively TRBD1 (6 bases). The length of the CDR3 is 13 residues. The V and J ends lost 6 bases and 8 bases respectively, with 16 bases between them. CDR1 and CDR2 (germline): MNHEY, SVGAGI. The CDR3 sequence is CASSPTGKWGYTF. In nucleotides, the CDR3 is TGTGCCAGCAGCCCTACAGGGAAGTGGGGCTACACCTTC.

The chain employs TRBV4-1 and TRBJ1-4; weak D call: TRBD1 (6 bases). Deletions cut 3 bases from V and 8 bases from J, with 13 bases between. Germline values: CDR1 MGHRA, CDR2 YSYEKL. The CDR3 contains 14 residues. The CDR3 sequence: CASSHNRVEEKLFF. DNA for the CDR3: TGCGCCAGCAGCCATAACAGGGTGGAGGAAAAACTGTTTTTT.

This chain links TRBV6-6 with TRBJ1-3; D uncertain. This CDR3 region has 13 residues. Between the trimmed V and J ends, which lost 5 bases and 2 bases, there was a span of 7 bases. Looked up from germline, CDR1 is MNHNY and CDR2 is SVGAGI (reference sequence). CDR3 DNA: TGTGCCAGCAGTCAAACAACTGGAAACACCATATATTTT. The encoded protein is CASSQTTGNTIYF.

The V and J genes are TRBV5-8 and TRBJ2-5; D possibly corresponds to TRBD1 (6 bases). The germline V gene has CDR1 SGHTS and CDR2 YDEGEE. The CDR3 loop spans 16 amino acids. V shed 5 bases and J shed 1 base, with 18 bases lying between them. The CDR3 reads CASSVGERDIQETQYF. CDR3 DNA sequence: TGTGCCAGCAGTGTGGGGGAGAGGGACATCCAAGAGACCCAGTACTTC.

The CDR3 is CASGSGAPSSTDTQYF. As DNA, the CDR3 is TGTGCCAGCGGGAGCGGGGCCCCTTCTAGCACAGATACGCAGTATTTT. This rearrangement joins TRBV7-9 to TRBJ2-3; 7 bases map to TRBD2. J lost 0 bases, V lost 8 bases, and 11 bases had no gene match. CDR1 SEHNR and CDR2 FQNEAQ come from the germline V gene (reference sequence). CDR3 length: 16 amino acids.

The chain combines TRBV27 with TRBJ2-2; weak D call: TRBD2 (6 bases). The CDR3 is 16 amino acids. V gave up 8 bases and J gave up 7 bases, with 23 bases separating them. Germline CDR1 MNHEY, CDR2 SMNVEV (reference sequence). As DNA, the CDR3 is TGTGCCAGCGTAGGCCGGACACGGGGGTTCGGCGGGGAGCTGTTTTTT. Translating gives CASVGRTRGFGGELFF.

The chain links TRBV9 to TRBJ2-3, with 9 bases lining up with TRBD2. Trimming took 0 bases from V and 5 from J; bases not matched to a gene: 4. The CDR3 has 15 residues. Germline CDR1 and CDR2: SGDLS and YYNGEE. CDR3 protein: CASSVARGGRDTQYF. CDR3 bases: TGTGCCAGCAGCGTAGCGCGGGGGGGTCGAGATACGCAGTATTTT.

The chain links TRBV7-9 to TRBJ1-2; D unclear. With 1 base removed from V and 2 bases from J, the gap between germline ends came to 14 bases. The CDR3 spans 16 residues. CDR1 is SEHNR and CDR2 is FQNEAQ in the germline V gene (reference sequence). The CDR3 DNA reads as TGTGCCAGCAGCTTAGAGGACGGGGAACTAAACTATGGCTACACCTTC. Protein sequence: CASSLEDGELNYGYTF.

The chain has TRBV4-1 and TRBJ2-7, with D tentatively TRBD1 (6 bases). The length of the CDR3 is 17 residues. Germline lookup yields CDR1 MGHRA and CDR2 YSYEKL. V was clipped by 3 bases and J by 1 base, with 19 bases between them. As DNA, the CDR3 is TGCGCCAGCAGCCATCTCGCATTAGGAGGACAGTCCTACGAGCAGTACTTC. It yields the protein CASSHLALGGQSYEQYF.

This chain connects TRBV18 to TRBJ2-3, with 8 bases aligning to TRBD2. Germline V gives CDR1 KGHSH, CDR2 LQKENI. V lost 6 bases to trimming and J lost 6 bases; unmatched junction nucleotides: 8. The CDR3 has 14 residues. For the CDR3, the DNA is TGTGCCAGCTCGATCGGGACTAGAGGCGATACGCAGTATTTT. Translated: CASSIGTRGDTQYF.

V gene TRBV2 combines with J gene TRBJ1-5; a possible D gene is TRBD1 (6 bases). V lost 6 bases and J 6 bases, leaving 18 bases between the germline ends. The germline gives CDR1 SNHLY, CDR2 FYNNEI. The CDR3 sequence is 15 residues long. The chain's CDR3 is CASRLESQGSQPQHF. CDR3 nucleotides: TGTGCCAGCAGGCTTGAGTCGCAGGGGAGTCAGCCCCAGCATTTT.

The chain couples TRBV7-3 to TRBJ1-6; maybe TRBD1 (6 bases). Germline V gene lookup returns CDR1 SGHTA and CDR2 FQGTGA. The CDR3 spans 15 residues. V was pared by 3 bases and J by 10 bases, with 16 bases between. The DNA for the CDR3 is TGTGCCAGCAGCTTTATAGACAGGTCAAGATCACCCCTCCACTTT. It specifies CASSFIDRSRSPLHF.

V gene TRBV5-1 combines with J gene TRBJ1-2; D gene uncertain. This CDR3 comprises 14 residues. Trimming left V 4 bases short and J 3 bases short, with 13 bases between. Germline-derived CDR1 and CDR2 are SGHRS and YFSETQ. The DNA for the CDR3 is TGCGCCAGCAGCGGAGGACGACCCGACTATGGCTACACCTTC. Protein: CASSGGRPDYGYTF.

The table lists this clone with a count of one. The chain recombines TRBV7-6 with TRBJ2-5; the match to TRBD2 covers 11 bases. The CDR3 consists of 16 residues. From germline, CDR1 is SGHVS and CDR2 FNYEAQ. Trimming took 2 bases from V and 5 from J; bases not matched to a gene: 7. The CDR3 is CASSLRLAGGWETQYF. DNA for the CDR3: TGTGCCAGCAGCTTAAGGCTAGCGGGGGGATGGGAGACCCAGTACTTC.

The J gene is TRBJ1-2, the V gene TRBV9; 7 bases line up with TRBD1. The ends lost 3 bases at V and 1 base at J; junction bases unmatched: 9. The germline V gene has CDR1 SGDLS and CDR2 YYNGEE. The CDR3 contains 16 residues. The CDR3 bases are TGTGCCAGCAGCGCACACAGGGGTTTGGGTAACTATGGCTACACCTTC. Translation: CASSAHRGLGNYGYTF.

V gene TRBV19 combines with J gene TRBJ2-1, with 7 positions matching TRBD1. V lost 3 bases, J lost 0 bases, and 14 bases stayed unmatched. CDR3 size: 19 residues. In germline, CDR1 is LNHDA, CDR2 SQIVND (reference sequence). CDR3 region: CASSMFPSDRTSSYNEQFF. DNA for the CDR3: TGTGCCAGTAGTATGTTCCCATCGGACAGGACGAGCTCCTACAATGAGCAGTTCTTC. Full variable domain (remainder filled in from reference TRBV19 and TRBJ2-1): DGGITQSPKYLFRKEGQNVTLSCEQNLNHDAMYWYRQDPGQGLRLIYYSQIVNDFQKGDIAEGYSVSREKKESFPLTVTSAQKNPTAFYLCASSMFPSDRTSSYNEQFFGPGTRLTVL.

There are a few counts of this clone. This chain joins TRBV18 and TRBJ1-1; 8 bases agree with TRBD1. This CDR3 contains 13 residues. Trimming removed 6 bases from V and 6 bases from J; junction bases left unmatched: 6. The germline V gene encodes CDR1 KGHSH and CDR2 LQKENI. DNA for the CDR3: TGTGCCAGCTCTAGGGACAGGACTGCTGAAGCTTTCTTT. Translating gives CASSRDRTAEAFF.

The chain joins TRBV5-5 to TRBJ2-1, with a weak D call TRBD1 (5 bases). Germline V gene data show CDR1 as SGHKS and CDR2 as YYEKEE (reference sequence). The CDR3 extends over 15 amino acids. Trimming removed 3 bases at V and 3 bases at J, with 13 bases between. The CDR3 reads CASSSVIDSYNEQFF. DNA for the CDR3: TGTGCCAGCAGCTCCGTGATAGACAGCTACAATGAGCAGTTCTTC.

The chain has TRBV4-1 and TRBJ2-2; tentatively, D is TRBD2 (6 bases). V lost 0 bases and J 4 bases, leaving 9 bases between the germline ends. The CDR3 extends over 15 amino acids. Germline V gene data show CDR1 as MGHRA and CDR2 as YSYEKL. In DNA, the CDR3 is TGCGCCAGCAGCCAAGAGCGGCGGGGCACCGGGGAGCTGTTTTTT. This gives the protein CASSQERRGTGELFF.

This clone occurred once. The junction does not match germline at one end; this may be a read error. This chain links TRBV4-1 with TRBJ2-7; 10 positions agree with TRBD1. The CDR3 has 16 amino acids. The V gene's germline CDR1 is MGHRA and CDR2 YSYEKL. The CDR3 sequence: CASSQDLGTGVYEQYF. The CDR3 DNA sequence: TGTGCCAGCAGCCAAGATCTCGGGACAGGGGTGTACGAGCAGTACTTC.

There are a few counts of this clone. The chain links TRBV27 to TRBJ2-1; tentatively, D is TRBD1 (6 bases). CDR1 and CDR2 from the germline V gene are MNHEY and SMNVEV (reference sequence). V dropped 7 bases and J dropped 4 bases, with 17 bases sitting between them. The CDR3 has 15 amino acids. The chain's CDR3 is CASTTNREMYNEQFF. The CDR3 DNA reads as TGTGCCAGCACTACTAACAGGGAAATGTACAATGAGCAGTTCTTC.

This chain uses TRBV19 with TRBJ2-1; 13 bases match TRBD2. With 5 bases clipped from V and 3 bases from J, the junction kept 16 bases outside the gene matches. Germline CDR1 LNHDA, CDR2 SQIVND (reference sequence). This CDR3 is built from 20 residues. CDR3 in amino acids: CASSSGTRTSGGFIYNEQFF. CDR3 nucleotide sequence: TGTGCCAGTAGTTCCGGGACACGGACTAGCGGGGGTTTTATCTACAATGAGCAGTTCTTC.

The chain carries TRBV9 and TRBJ2-3; TRBD1 is a possible D gene (6 bases). The V end lost 4 bases, the J end lost 2 bases, and 14 bases lay between the germline ends. This CDR3 has 15 residues. Looked up from germline, CDR1 is SGDLS and CDR2 is YYNGEE. The CDR3 spells CASSPQQGFTDTQYF. The CDR3 DNA reads TGTGCCAGCAGCCCTCAACAGGGTTTCACAGATACGCAGTATTTT.

This rearrangement joins TRBV7-3 to TRBJ2-2; 8 nucleotides line up with TRBD2. V was pared by 5 bases and J by 7 bases, with 9 bases of the junction left unmatched. The CDR3 consists of 15 residues. In germline, CDR1 is SGHTA, CDR2 FQGTGA. The CDR3, as DNA: TGTGCCAGCAGCCGAACGGGGGGGGCCAGCGGGGAGCTGTTTTTT. Encoded protein: CASSRTGGASGELFF.

The table lists this clone with a few counts. The chain uses TRBV6-5 and TRBJ1-5; D is possibly TRBD1 (5 bases). Per the germline V gene, CDR1 is MNHEY and CDR2 is SVGAGI. The CDR3 is 14 residues long. Trimming removed 5 bases at V and 4 bases at J, with 12 bases between. CDR3: CASSKGIPNQPQHF. CDR3 in DNA: TGTGCCAGCAGTAAGGGGATCCCAAATCAGCCCCAGCATTTT.

The chain has TRBV19 and TRBJ2-5; weak D call: TRBD2 (5 bases). Germline CDR1 is LNHDA and CDR2 is SQIVND (reference sequence). This CDR3 has 16 amino acids. Between the trimmed V and J ends, which lost 4 bases and 2 bases, there was a span of 17 bases. CDR3 protein: CASSTPGYTGQETQYF. CDR3 DNA sequence: TGTGCCAGTAGTACCCCGGGATATACGGGGCAAGAGACCCAGTACTTC.